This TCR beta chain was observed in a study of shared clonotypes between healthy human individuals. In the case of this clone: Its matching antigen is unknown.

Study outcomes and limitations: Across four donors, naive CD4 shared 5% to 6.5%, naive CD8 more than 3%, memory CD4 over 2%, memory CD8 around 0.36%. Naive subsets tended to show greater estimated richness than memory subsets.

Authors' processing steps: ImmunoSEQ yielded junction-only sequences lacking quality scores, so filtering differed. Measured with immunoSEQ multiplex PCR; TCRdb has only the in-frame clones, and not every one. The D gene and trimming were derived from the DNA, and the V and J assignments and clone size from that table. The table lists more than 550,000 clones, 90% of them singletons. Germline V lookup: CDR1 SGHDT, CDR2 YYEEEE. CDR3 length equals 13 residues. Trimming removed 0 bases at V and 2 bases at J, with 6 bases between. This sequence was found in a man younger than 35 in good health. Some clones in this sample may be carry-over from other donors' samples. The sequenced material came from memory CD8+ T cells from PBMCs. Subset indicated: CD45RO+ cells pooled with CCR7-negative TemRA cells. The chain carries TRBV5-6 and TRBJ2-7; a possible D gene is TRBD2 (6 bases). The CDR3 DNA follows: TGTGCCAGCAGCTTGGGCGGGACCTACGAGCAGTACTTC. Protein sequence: CASSLGGTYEQYF.